The present entry profiles one TCR beta chain with its context. The CDR3 totals 13 residues. The V and J ends lost 3 bases and 3 bases respectively, with 6 bases between them. CDR1 is MNHEY and CDR2 is SVGEGT in the germline V gene. The method was immunoSEQ multiplex PCR; TCRdb's version includes in-frame clones alone and lacks a portion of them. Of around 89,000 clones listed, roughly 78% are singletons. The entry originates in a study of control samples from healthy donors and cancer patients. This sequence originates from a woman aged 55-75 years in good health. The chain has TRBV6-2 or TRBV6-3 and TRBJ1-3; D uncertain. Sequencing used blood. The CDR3, as DNA: TGTGCCAGCAGTTATACGGATGGAAACACCATATATTTT. Translating gives CASSYTDGNTIYF.